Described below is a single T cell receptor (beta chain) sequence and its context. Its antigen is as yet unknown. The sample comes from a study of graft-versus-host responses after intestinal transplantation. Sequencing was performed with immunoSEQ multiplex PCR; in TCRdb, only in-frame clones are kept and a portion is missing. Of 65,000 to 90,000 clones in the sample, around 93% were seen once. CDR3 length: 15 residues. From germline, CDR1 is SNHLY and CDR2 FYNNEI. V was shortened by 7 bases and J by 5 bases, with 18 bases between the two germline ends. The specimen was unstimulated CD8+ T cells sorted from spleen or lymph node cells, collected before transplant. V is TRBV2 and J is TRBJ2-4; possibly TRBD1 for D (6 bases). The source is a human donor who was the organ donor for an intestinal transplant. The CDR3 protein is CASILLQGDQNIQYF. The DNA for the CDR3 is TGTGCCAGCATCCTACTACAGGGAGACCAAAACATTCAGTACTTC.